These 2 T cell receptor beta chains were all obtained from the same sample, sequenced in a study of blood T cell repertoires in COVID-19. Assay: immunoSEQ multiplex PCR; the TCRdb copy retains only in-frame clones and omits some. The sample carries roughly 150,000 clones, around 87% recorded once. The sequenced sample consisted of peripheral blood. The origin of the receptors is a woman older than 75 with COVID-19, enrolled during active disease.

This rearrangement joins TRBV2 to TRBJ1-2; D might be TRBD1 (6 bases). There are 13 residues in the CDR3. Trimming shortened V by 6 bases and J by 8 bases, and 16 bases separated the two germline ends. Germline CDR1 and CDR2: SNHLY and FYNNEI. CDR3: CASSLDRRGGYTF. In nucleotides, the CDR3 is TGTGCCAGCAGCCTCGACAGGCGAGGGGGCTACACCTTC.

The chain has TRBV2 and TRBJ2-5, with TRBD2 as a possible D gene (5 bases). Between the trimmed V and J ends, which lost 6 bases and 5 bases, there was a span of 16 bases. Germline CDR1 SNHLY, CDR2 FYNNEI. The CDR3 length is 14 residues. CDR3 coding DNA: TGTGCCAGCAGCTTACTAGAGTCTCAGGAGACCCAGTACTTC. This codes for CASSLLESQETQYF.